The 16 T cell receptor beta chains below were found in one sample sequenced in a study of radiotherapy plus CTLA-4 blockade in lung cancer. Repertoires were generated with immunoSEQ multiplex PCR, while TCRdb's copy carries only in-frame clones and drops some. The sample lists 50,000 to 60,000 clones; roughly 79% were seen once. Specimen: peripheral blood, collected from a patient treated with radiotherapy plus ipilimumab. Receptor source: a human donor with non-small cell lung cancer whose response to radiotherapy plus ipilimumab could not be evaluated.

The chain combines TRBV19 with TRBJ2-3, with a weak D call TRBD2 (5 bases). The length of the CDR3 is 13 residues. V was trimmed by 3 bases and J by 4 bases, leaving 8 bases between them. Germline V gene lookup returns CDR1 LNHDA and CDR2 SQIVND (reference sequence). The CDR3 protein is CASSIGVADTQYF. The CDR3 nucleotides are TGTGCCAGTAGTATCGGGGTGGCAGATACGCAGTATTTT.

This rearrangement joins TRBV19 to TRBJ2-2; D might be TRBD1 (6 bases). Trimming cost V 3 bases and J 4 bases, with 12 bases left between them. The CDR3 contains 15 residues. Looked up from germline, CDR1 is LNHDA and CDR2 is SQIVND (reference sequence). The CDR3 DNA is TGTGCCAGTAGTATGACCTCAGGGGCCACCGGGGAGCTGTTTTTT. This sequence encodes CASSMTSGATGELFF. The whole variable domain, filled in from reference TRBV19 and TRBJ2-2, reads DGGITQSPKYLFRKEGQNVTLSCEQNLNHDAMYWYRQDPGQGLRLIYYSQIVNDFQKGDIAEGYSVSREKKESFPLTVTSAQKNPTAFYLCASSMTSGATGELFFGEGSRLTVL.

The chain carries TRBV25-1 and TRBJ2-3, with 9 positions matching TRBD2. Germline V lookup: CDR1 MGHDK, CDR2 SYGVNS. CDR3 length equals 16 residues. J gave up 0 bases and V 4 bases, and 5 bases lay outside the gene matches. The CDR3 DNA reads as TGTGCCAGCAGTGGTGGGACTAGCTTGAGCACAGATACGCAGTATTTT. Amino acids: CASSGGTSLSTDTQYF.

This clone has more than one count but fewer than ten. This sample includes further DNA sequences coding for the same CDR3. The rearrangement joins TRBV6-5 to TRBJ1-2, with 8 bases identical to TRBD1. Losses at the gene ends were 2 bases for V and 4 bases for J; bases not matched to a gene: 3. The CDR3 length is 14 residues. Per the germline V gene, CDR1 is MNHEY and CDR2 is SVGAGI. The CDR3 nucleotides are TGTGCCAGCAGTTACCGTACAGGGGGCTATGGCTACACCTTC. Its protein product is CASSYRTGGYGYTF.

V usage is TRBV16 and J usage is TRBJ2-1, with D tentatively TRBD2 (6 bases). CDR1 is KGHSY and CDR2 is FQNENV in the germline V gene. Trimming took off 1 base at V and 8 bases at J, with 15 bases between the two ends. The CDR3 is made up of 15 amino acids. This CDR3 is CASSQFGGEAYEQFF. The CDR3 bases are TGTGCCAGCAGCCAATTCGGGGGAGAAGCATATGAGCAGTTCTTC. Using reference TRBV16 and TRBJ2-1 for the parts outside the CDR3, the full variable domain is GEEVAQTPKHLVRGEGQKAKLYCAPIKGHSYVFWYQQVLKNEFKFLISFQNENVFDETGMPKERFSAKCLPNSPCSLEIQATKLEDSAVYFCASSQFGGEAYEQFFGPGTRLTVL.

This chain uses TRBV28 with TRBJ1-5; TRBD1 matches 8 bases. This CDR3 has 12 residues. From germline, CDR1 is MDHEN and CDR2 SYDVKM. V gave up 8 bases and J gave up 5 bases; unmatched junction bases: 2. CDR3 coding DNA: TGTGCCAGCCTGACAGGGGATCAGCCCCAGCATTTT. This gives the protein CASLTGDQPQHF.

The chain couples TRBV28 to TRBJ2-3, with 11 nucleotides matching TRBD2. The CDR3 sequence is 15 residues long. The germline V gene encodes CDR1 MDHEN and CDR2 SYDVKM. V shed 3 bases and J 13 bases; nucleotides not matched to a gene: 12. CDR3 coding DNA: TGTGCCAGCAGTTTCTCCCTAGCGGGAGGTGGTTATAAGTATTTT. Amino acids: CASSFSLAGGGYKYF.

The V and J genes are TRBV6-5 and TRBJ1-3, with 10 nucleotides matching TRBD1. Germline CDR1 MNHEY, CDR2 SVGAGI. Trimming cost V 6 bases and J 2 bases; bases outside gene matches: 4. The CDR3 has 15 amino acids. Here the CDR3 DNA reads TGTGCCAGCAGACGGGACAGGGGCCCTGGAAACACCATATATTTT. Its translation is CASRRDRGPGNTIYF.

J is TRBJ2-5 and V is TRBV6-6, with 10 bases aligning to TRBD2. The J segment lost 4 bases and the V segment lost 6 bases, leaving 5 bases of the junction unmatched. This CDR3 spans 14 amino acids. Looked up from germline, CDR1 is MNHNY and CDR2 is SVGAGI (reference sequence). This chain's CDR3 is CASSLAGGGETQYF. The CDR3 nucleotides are TGTGCCAGCAGCTTAGCGGGAGGAGGAGAGACCCAGTACTTC.

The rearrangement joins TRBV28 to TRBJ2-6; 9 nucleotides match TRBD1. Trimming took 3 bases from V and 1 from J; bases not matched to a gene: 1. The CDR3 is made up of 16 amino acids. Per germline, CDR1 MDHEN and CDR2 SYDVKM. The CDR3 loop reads CASSLGTGSGANVLTF. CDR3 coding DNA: TGTGCCAGCAGTTTGGGGACAGGGTCTGGGGCCAACGTCCTGACTTTC. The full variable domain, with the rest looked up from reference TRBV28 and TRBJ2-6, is DVKVTQSSRYLVKRTGEKVFLECVQDMDHENMFWYRQDPGLGLRLIYFSYDVKMKEKGDIPEGYSVSREKKERFSLILESASTNQTSMYLCASSLGTGSGANVLTFGAGSRLTVL.

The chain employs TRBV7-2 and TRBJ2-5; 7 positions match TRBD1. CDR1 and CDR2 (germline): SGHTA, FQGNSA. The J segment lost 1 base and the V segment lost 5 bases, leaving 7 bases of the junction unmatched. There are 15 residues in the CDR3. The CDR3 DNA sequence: TGTGCCAGCAGCCGCCCTCCAGGGGGCCAAGAGACCCAGTACTTC. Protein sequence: CASSRPPGGQETQYF. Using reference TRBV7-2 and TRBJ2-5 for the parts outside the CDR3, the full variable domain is GAGVSQSPSNKVTEKGKDVELRCDPISGHTALYWYRQSLGQGLEFLIYFQGNSAPDKSGLPSDRFSAERTGGSVSTLTIQRTQQEDSAVYLCASSRPPGGQETQYFGPGTRLLVL.

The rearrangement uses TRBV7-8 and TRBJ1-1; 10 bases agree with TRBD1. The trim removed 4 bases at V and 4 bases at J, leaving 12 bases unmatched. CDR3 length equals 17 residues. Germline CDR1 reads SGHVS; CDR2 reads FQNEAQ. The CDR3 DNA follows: TGTGCCAGCAGCTCTAGCGACAGGGGGCCCCATATCACTGAAGCTTTCTTT. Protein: CASSSSDRGPHITEAFF.

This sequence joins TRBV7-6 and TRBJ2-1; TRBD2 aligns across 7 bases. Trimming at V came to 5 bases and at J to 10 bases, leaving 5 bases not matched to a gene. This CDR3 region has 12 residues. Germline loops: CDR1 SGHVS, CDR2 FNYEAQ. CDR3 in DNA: TGTGCCAGCAGCACGGGACTAAAAGAGCAGTTCTTC. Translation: CASSTGLKEQFF. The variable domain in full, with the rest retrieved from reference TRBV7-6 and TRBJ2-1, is GAGVSQSPRYKVTKRGQDVALRCDPISGHVSLYWYRQALGQGPEFLTYFNYEAQQDKSGLPNDRFSAERPEGSISTLTIQRTEQRDSAMYRCASSTGLKEQFFGPGTRLTVL.

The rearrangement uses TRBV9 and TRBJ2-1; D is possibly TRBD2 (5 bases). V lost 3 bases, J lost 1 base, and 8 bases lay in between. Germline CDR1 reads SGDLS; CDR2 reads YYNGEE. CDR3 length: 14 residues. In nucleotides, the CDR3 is TGTGCCAGCAGCGGCGGGCCTTCCTACAATGAGCAGTTCTTC. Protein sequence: CASSGGPSYNEQFF.

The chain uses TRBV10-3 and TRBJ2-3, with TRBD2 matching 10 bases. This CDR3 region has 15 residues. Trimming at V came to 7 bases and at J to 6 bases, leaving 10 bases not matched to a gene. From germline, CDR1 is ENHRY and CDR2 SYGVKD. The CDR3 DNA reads TGTGCCATCAAGGGCAGCGGGGGGGCCGTTGATACGCAGTATTTT. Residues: CAIKGSGGAVDTQYF.

The CDR3 region is CASSGRGENYGYTF. The DNA for the CDR3 is TGTGCCAGCAGTGGCAGGGGGGAGAACTATGGCTACACCTTC. The chain couples TRBV6-1 to TRBJ1-2, with 7 bases that match TRBD1. The CDR3 is 14 residues long. Germline V gene data show CDR1 as MNHNS and CDR2 as SASEGT. V dropped 4 bases and J dropped 2; count of bases not matched to a gene: 4.